Reported below is one T cell receptor beta chain. This clonotype was picked up a small number of times. Its antigen remains undetermined. The input lacks base qualities; no much larger clone sits a single base away. Spanning cysteine to phenylalanine, the CDR3 consists of 14 amino acids. The sequence is cut down to CDR3 DNA, 42 bases in frame from base 1. CDR1 and CDR2 are read off the germline V gene as SQVTM and ANQGSEA. V is reduced by 4 bases and J by 4 bases, leaving a spacing of 16 bases between them. These data come from a study of T cell repertoires in cytomegalovirus infection (dated 2019 in TCRdb). Study-wide context: Donor HLA type was relevant to the analysis, because carriage of CMV infection together with the matching HLA type was indicated by public TCR beta signatures.

The study at large found these results: The ex vivo response was dominated by HLA-C-restricted CMV-specific TCR beta clonotypes, which also provided the single most frequent clonotype in two of eight donors. In both this cohort and an independent cohort of over 350 donors, the cumulative frequency of public TCR beta family members distinguished carriers of CMV infection plus the relevant HLA type.

TCRdb records Illumina HiSeq 1500 as the sequencer. The raw public reads went through TCRdb reprocessing: fastp at Q25, MiXCR clone calling, in-frame beta chains kept. Each entry merges the rows of one CDR3 protein and shows their most common DNA and genes. Here the sample has a few hundred thousand distinct CDR3 sequences; 15% to 20% occur a single time. The ten top clones hold 9.5% to 15% of the sample. Sequencing input: PBMCs. This clonotype originated in a human donor in good health (CMV status not recorded). Some clones in this sample may be carry-over from other donors' samples. This sequence uses TRBV29-1 and TRBJ1-2, and TRBD1 may be the D gene, going by 5 matching bases. DNA sequence: TGCAGCGTTGTCGGGGACCTGGCTACCTATGGCTACACCTTC. This encodes CSVVGDLATYGYTF.